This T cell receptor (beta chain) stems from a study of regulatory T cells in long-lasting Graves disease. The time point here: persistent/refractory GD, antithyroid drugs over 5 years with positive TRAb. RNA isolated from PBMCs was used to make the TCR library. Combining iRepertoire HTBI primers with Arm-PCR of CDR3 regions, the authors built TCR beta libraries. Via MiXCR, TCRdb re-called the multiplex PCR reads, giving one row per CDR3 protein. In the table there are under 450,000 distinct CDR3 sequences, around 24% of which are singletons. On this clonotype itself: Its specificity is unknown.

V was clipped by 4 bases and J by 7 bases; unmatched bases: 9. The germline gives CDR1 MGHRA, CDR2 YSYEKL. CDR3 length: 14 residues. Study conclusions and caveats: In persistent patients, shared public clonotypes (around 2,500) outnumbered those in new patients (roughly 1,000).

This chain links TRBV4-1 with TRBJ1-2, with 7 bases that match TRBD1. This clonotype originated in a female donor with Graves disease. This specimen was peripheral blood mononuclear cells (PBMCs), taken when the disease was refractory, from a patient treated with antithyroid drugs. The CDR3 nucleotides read TGCGCCAGCAGCCCAACGGGACAGTTCGCTGGCTACACCTTC. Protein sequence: CASSPTGQFAGYTF.